What follows are 7 T cell receptor beta chains derived from one specimen sequenced in a study of neurological immune-mediated disorders. MiXCR, run by TCRdb on the 5' RACE reads, gives a single entry per CDR3 protein. Of roughly 38,000 distinct CDR3 sequences in the sample, roughly 7% are singletons; the top ten hold about 4.5%. Sequencing used PBMCs. These TCRs come from a middle-aged woman in good health.

Ten or more counts support this clonotype. CDR3 in DNA: TGCGCCAGCAGCCGCCGGACAGGGGTCATGGGAGATACGCAGTATTTT. It is translated as CASSRRTGVMGDTQYF. This rearrangement joins TRBV5-1 to TRBJ2-3; 9 bases map to TRBD1. Germline CDR1 reads SGHRS; CDR2 reads YFSETQ. V trimming: 4 bases; J trimming: 5 bases; junction bases outside the gene matches: 11. This CDR3 is built from 16 residues.

This clonotype was seen repeatedly, ten times or more. The chain uses TRBV27 and TRBJ1-1; D not resolved. Germline V gives CDR1 MNHEY, CDR2 SMNVEV (reference sequence). V shed 1 base and J shed 1 base, with 10 bases lying between them. The CDR3 is 15 amino acids. The CDR3 reads CASSLYHSWNTEAFF. The CDR3 DNA sequence: TGTGCCAGCAGTTTATACCACTCGTGGAACACTGAAGCTTTCTTT.

This clonotype showed up many times. This chain uses TRBV3-1 with TRBJ1-5; D not resolved. V dropped 5 bases and J dropped 7 bases, with 12 bases sitting between them. CDR1 LGHDT and CDR2 YNNKEL come from the germline V gene (reference sequence). The CDR3 runs 13 residues. The CDR3 spells CASSYSSQQPQHF. CDR3 DNA: TGTGCCAGCAGCTACTCCTCGCAACAGCCCCAGCATTTT. Full variable domain (rest looked up from reference TRBV3-1 and TRBJ1-5): DTAVSQTPKYLVTQMGNDKSIKCEQNLGHDTMYWYKQDSKKFLKIMFSYNNKELIINETVPNRFSPKSPDKAHLNLHINSLELGDSAVYFCASSYSSQQPQHFGDGTRLSIL.

This clonotype was seen ten or more times. The chain joins TRBV4-1 to TRBJ1-4; 7 bases fit TRBD1. Germline V gene sequence: CDR1 MGHRA, CDR2 YSYEKL. With 4 bases clipped from V and 7 bases from J, the junction kept 9 bases outside the gene matches. The CDR3 totals 15 residues. The CDR3 is CASSPQTGEGEKLFF. CDR3 in DNA: TGCGCCAGCAGCCCCCAAACAGGGGAGGGTGAAAAACTGTTTTTT.

This clonotype was seen many times. This sequence joins TRBV12-3 or TRBV12-4 and TRBJ1-5; maybe TRBD1 (6 bases). V lost 5 bases to trimming and J lost 0 bases, with 20 bases between them. The CDR3 runs to 18 residues. Written as DNA, the CDR3 is TGTGCCAGCAGTCAGGGTTGGGGGCTGAGGTATAGCAATCAGCCCCAGCATTTT. Translation gives CASSQGWGLRYSNQPQHF.

Comment on this clonotype: A much larger clone lies a single base off, so this may be a read error. The chain uses TRBV10-3 and TRBJ2-1; 9 bases are shared with TRBD1. This CDR3 has 15 amino acids. Germline lookup yields CDR1 ENHRY and CDR2 SYGVKD. As DNA, the CDR3 is TGTACCATCAGTGGGGGGACAGGGCGGAACAATGAGCAGTTCTTC. This gives the protein CTISGGTGRNNEQFF.

This clonotype has at least ten counts. The CDR3 bases are TGTGCCAGCAGTAAAGGGCGGGCGGAAAAACTGTTTTTT. Translating it yields CASSKGRAEKLFF. The chain carries TRBV7-8 and TRBJ1-4; D unclear. This CDR3 has 13 residues. V dropped 6 bases and J dropped 8 bases, with 13 bases sitting between them. Germline V gives CDR1 SGHVS, CDR2 FQNEAQ. The full variable domain, completed using reference TRBV7-8 and TRBJ1-4, is GAGVSQSPRYKVAKRGQDVALRCDPISGHVSLFWYQQALGQGPEFLTYFQNEAQLDKSGLPSDRFFAERPEGSVSTLKIQRTQQEDSAVYLCASSKGRAEKLFFGSGTQLSVL.